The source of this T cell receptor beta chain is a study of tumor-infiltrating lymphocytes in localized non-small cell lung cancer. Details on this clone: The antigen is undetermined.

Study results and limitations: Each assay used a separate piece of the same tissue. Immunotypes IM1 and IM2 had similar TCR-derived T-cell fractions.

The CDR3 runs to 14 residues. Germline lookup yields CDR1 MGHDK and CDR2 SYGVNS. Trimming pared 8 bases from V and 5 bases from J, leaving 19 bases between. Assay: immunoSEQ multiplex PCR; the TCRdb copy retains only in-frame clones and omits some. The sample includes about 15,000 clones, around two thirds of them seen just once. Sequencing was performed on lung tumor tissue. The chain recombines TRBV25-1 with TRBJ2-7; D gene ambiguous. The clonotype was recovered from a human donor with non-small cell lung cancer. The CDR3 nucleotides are TGTGCCAGCTGGCTGGGCACCCCCGAGCACGAGCAGTACTTC. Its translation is CASWLGTPEHEQYF.